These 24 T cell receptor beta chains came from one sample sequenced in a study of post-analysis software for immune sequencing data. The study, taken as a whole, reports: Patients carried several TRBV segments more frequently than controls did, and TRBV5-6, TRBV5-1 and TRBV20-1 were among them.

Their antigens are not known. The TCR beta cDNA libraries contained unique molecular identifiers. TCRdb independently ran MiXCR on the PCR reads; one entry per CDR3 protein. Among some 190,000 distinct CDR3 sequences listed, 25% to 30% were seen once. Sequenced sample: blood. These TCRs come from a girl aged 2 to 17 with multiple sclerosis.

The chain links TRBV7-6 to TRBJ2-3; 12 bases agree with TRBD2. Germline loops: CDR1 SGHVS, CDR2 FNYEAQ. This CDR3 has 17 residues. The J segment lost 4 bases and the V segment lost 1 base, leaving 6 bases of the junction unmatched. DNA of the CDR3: TGTGCCAGCAGCTTAGGTCCTAGCGGGAGGGCATCAGATACGCAGTATTTT. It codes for CASSLGPSGRASDTQYF.

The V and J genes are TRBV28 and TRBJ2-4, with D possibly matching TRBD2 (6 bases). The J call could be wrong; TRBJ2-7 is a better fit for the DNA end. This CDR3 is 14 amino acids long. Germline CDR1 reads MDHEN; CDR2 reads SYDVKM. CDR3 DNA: TGTGCCAGCAGTCCCTCCGGGGGTGGCTACGAGCAGTACTTC. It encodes CASSPSGGGYEQYF.

Here the CDR3 reads CSARGQGAEAFF. For the CDR3, the DNA is TGCAGTGCTAGGGGACAAGGGGCTGAAGCTTTCTTT. The rearrangement uses TRBV20-1 and TRBJ1-1; perhaps TRBD1 as D (6 bases). With 3 bases removed from V and 6 bases from J, the gap between germline ends came to 11 bases. In germline, CDR1 is DFQATT, CDR2 SNEGSKA (reference sequence). The CDR3 sequence is 12 residues long.

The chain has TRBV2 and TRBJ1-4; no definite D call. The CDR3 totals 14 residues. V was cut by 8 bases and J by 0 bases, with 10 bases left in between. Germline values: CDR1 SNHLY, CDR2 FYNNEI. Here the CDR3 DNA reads TGTGCCAGCTTCATAGCTACAACTAATGAAAAACTGTTTTTT. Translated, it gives CASFIATTNEKLFF.

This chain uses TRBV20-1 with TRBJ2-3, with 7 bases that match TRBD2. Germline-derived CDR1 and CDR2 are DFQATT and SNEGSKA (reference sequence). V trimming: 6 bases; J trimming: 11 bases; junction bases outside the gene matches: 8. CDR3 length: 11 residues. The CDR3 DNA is TGCAGTGCCGCGCCAGCGGGGAGGCAGTATTTT. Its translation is CSAAPAGRQYF.

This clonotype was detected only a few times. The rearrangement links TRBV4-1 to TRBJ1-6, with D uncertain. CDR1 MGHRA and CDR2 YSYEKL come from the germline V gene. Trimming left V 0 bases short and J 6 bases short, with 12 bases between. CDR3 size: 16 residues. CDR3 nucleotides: TGCGCCAGCAGCCAAGATCACATGTCTTTTAATTCACCCCTCCACTTT. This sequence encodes CASSQDHMSFNSPLHF.

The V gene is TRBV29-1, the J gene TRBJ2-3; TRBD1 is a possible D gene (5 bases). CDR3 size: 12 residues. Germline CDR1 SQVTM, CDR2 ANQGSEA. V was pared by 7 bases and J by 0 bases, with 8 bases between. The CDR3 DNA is TGCAGCGCAGCAGGGAGCACAGATACGCAGTATTTT. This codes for CSAAGSTDTQYF.

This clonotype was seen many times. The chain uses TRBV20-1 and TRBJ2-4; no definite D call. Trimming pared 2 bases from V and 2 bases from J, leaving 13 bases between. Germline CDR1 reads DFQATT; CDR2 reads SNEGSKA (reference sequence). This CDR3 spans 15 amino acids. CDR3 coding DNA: TGCAGTGCTAGATCCCGGGCAGAGTCCAAAAACATTCAGTACTTC. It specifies CSARSRAESKNIQYF.

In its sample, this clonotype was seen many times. CDR3 bases: TGTGCCAGCAGTTTCGGACAGGGTGGCTTGTGGGAGACCCAGTACTTC. Protein: CASSFGQGGLWETQYF. The rearrangement joins TRBV12-3 or TRBV12-4 to TRBJ2-5, with TRBD1 identical over 8 bases. V shed 3 bases, J shed 5 bases, and the junction held 11 bases outside the gene matches. The CDR3 covers 16 residues.

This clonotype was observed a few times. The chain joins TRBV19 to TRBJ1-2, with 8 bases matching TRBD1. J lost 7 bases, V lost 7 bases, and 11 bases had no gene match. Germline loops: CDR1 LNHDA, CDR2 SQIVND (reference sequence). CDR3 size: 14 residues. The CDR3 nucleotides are TGTGCCAGTACTCCATCGGACAGGGTGCGTGGCTACACCTTC. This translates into CASTPSDRVRGYTF.

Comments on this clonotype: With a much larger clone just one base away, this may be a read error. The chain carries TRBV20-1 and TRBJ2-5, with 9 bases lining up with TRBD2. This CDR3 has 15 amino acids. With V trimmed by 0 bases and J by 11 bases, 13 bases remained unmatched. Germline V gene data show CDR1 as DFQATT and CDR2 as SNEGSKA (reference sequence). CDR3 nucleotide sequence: TGCAGTGCTAGAGATGCGGCGGGGGGGAAGGGTGAGCAGTACTTC. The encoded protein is CSARDAAGGKGEQYF.

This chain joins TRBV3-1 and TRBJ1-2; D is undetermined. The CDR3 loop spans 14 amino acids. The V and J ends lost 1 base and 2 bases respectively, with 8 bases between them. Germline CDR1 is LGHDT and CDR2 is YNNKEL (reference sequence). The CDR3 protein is CASSQVVTNYGYTF. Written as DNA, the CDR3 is TGTGCCAGCAGCCAAGTGGTTACCAACTATGGCTACACCTTC.

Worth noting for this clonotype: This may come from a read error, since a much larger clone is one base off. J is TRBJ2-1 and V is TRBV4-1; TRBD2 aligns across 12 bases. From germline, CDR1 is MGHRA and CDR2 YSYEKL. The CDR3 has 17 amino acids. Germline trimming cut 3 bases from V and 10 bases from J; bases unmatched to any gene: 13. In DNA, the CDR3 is TGCGCCAGCAGCCAGACAATTGGACTAGCGGGGCGGTACGAGCAGTTCTTC. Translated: CASSQTIGLAGRYEQFF.

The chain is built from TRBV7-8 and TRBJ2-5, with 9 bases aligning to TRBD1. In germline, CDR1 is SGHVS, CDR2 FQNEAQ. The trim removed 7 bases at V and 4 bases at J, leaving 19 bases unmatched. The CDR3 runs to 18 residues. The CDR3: CASTPGGTGPISGETQYF. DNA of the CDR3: TGTGCCAGCACCCCAGGCGGGACAGGGCCCATTTCGGGAGAGACCCAGTACTTC.

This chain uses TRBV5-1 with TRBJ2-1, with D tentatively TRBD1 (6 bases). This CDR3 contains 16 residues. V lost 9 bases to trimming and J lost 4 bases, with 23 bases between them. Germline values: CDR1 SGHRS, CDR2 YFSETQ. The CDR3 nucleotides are TGCGCCAACACCAATCCGGACAGACAAGTATACAATGAGCAGTTCTTC. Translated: CANTNPDRQVYNEQFF.

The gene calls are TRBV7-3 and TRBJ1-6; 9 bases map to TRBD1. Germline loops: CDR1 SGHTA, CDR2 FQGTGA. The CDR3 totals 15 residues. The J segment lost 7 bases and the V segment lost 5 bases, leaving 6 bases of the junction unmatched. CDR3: CASSLQGQGNSPLHF. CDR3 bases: TGTGCCAGCAGCCTTCAGGGACAGGGAAATTCACCCCTCCACTTT.

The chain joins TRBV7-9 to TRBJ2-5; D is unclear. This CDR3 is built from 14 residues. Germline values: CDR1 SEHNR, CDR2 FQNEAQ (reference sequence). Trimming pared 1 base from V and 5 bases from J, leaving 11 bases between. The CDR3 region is CASSLEGPAETQYF. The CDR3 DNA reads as TGTGCCAGCAGCTTAGAAGGCCCCGCGGAGACCCAGTACTTC.

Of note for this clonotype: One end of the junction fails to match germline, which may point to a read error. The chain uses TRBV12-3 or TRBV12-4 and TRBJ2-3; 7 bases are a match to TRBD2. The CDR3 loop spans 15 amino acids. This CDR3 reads CASSLSLAAPDAQYF. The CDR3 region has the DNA TGTGCCAGCAGTTTAAGTCTAGCGGCCCCAGATGCGCAGTATTTT.

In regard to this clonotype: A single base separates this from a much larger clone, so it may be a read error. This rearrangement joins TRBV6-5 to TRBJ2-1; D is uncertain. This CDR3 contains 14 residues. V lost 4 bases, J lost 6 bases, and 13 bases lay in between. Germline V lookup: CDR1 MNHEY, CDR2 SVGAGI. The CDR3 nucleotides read TGTGCCAGCAGTTCTGACTTCTACTGCAATGAGCAGTTCTTC. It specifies CASSSDFYCNEQFF.

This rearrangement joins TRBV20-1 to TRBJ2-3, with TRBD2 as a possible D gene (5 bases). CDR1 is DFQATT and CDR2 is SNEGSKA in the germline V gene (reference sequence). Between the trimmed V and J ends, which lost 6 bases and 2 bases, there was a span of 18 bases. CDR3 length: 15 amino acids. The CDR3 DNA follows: TGCAGTGCCCGTCCACGGGAAGGGTACACAGATACGCAGTATTTT. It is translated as CSARPREGYTDTQYF.

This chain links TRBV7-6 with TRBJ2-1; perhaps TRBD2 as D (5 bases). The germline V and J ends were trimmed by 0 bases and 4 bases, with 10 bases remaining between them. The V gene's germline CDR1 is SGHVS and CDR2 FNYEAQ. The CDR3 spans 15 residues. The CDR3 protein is CASSLAAGPYNEQFF. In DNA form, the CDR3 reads TGTGCCAGCAGCTTAGCGGCGGGCCCTTACAATGAGCAGTTCTTC.

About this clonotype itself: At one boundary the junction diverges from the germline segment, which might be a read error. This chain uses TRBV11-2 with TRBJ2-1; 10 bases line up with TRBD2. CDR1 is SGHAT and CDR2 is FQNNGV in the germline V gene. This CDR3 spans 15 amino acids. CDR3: CTSSLLAGSYNEQFF. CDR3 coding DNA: TGTACCAGCAGCTTACTAGCGGGATCCTACAATGAGCAGTTCTTC.

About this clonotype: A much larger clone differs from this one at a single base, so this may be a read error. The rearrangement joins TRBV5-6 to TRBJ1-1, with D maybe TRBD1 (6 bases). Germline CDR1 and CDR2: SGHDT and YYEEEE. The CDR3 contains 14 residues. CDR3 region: CASSPGAVNAEAFF. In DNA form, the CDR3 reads TGTGCCAGCAGCCCGGGGGCAGTGAACGCTGAAGCTTTCTTT.

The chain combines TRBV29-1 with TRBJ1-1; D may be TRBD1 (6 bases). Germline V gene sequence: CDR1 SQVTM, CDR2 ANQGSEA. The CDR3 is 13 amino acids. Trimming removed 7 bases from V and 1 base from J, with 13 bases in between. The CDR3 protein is CSAPGGPNTEAFF. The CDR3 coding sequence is TGCAGCGCCCCTGGGGGCCCGAACACTGAAGCTTTCTTT.